This note documents a single TCR beta chain sequence. Antigen specificity is unknown. The record originates from a study of cytomegalovirus exposure and HLA in healthy donors. Trimming at V came to 6 bases and at J to 4 bases, leaving 8 bases not matched to a gene. Germline assignment: CDR1 MGHRA and CDR2 YSYEKL. The CDR3 extends over 15 amino acids. PCR used 60 Vbeta primers and 13 Jbeta primers. Generated by immunoSEQ multiplex PCR, the TCRdb table keeps only in-frame clones and is missing some. The sample lists 150,000 or so clones; around 67% were seen once. Study-wide points: It was only CMV serostatus that was available as immune exposure information. TCR beta chain V- and J-gene trimming was linked, in a later analysis, to a missense variant in DCLRE1C. Within an earlier analysis, most TCR beta V segments proved productive either about 90% or about 30% of the time. At a 0.05 false discovery rate, a later analysis found about 17,000 TCR beta sequences to be associated with HLA alleles.

The receptor was derived from a man younger than 30 in good health and CMV-seropositive. The chain couples TRBV4-1 to TRBJ2-2; 7 nucleotides agree with TRBD2. Sequencing input: PBMCs. CDR3 loop: CASRRASGVTGELFF. CDR3 DNA sequence: TGCGCCAGCAGGAGGGCTAGCGGAGTCACCGGGGAGCTGTTTTTT.